The 8 T cell receptor beta chains below come from one sample, sequenced in a study of CD8 T cells in Susac syndrome (dated by TCRdb to the late 2010s). To prepare the library, the immunoSEQ multiplex PCR assay was applied. RNA was extracted using the RNeasy kit, and about 0.45 to 1 ug of the RNA was reverse transcribed with random hexamers. TCRdb reworked the public reads: Q25 trimming with fastp, MiXCR clone assembly, productive beta chains retained. Every entry covers one CDR3 protein and lists the most common genes and DNA from its rows. In this sample the table shows about 430,000 distinct CDR3 sequences, more than 80% of which occur a single time. The top ten clonotypes cover 0.12% of the sample. The sample consisted of CD8+ T cells from PBMCs. These receptors were taken from a human donor with multiple sclerosis.

The chain carries TRBV4-1 and TRBJ2-1; 11 nucleotides agree with TRBD2. This CDR3 is built from 14 residues. V trimming: 4 bases; J trimming: 10 bases; junction bases outside the gene matches: 6. From germline, CDR1 is MGHRA and CDR2 YSYEKL. In nucleotides, the CDR3 is TGCGCCAGCAGCCGAACTCTAGCGGGAGGCGAGCAGTTCTTC. Its protein product is CASSRTLAGGEQFF.

The chain employs TRBV30 and TRBJ2-1, with D possibly being TRBD2 (6 bases). The germline gives CDR1 GTSNPN, CDR2 SVGIG (reference sequence). This CDR3 region has 13 residues. V was pared by 0 bases and J by 7 bases, with 10 bases between. CDR3 nucleotide sequence: TGTGCCTGGAGTGTAGGCGGGGTAAATGAGCAGTTCTTC. This gives the protein CAWSVGGVNEQFF. The variable domain in full, with the rest retrieved from reference TRBV30 and TRBJ2-1, is SQTIHQWPATLVQPVGSPLSLECTVEGTSNPNLYWYRQAAGRGLQLLFYSVGIGQISSEVPQNLSASRPQDRQFILSSKKLLLSDSGFYLCAWSVGGVNEQFFGPGTRLTVL.

This clonotype was counted once. The CDR3 region is CASSHLASTDTQYF. CDR3 DNA sequence: TGTGCCAGCAGCCACCTAGCGAGCACAGATACGCAGTATTTT. The chain couples TRBV9 to TRBJ2-3; D might be TRBD2 (6 bases). CDR3 length: 14 amino acids. CDR1 and CDR2 from the germline V gene are SGDLS and YYNGEE. The ends were cut back, 4 bases at V and 0 bases at J, with 9 bases in the middle.

This clonotype has only one observation. The genes are TRBV20-1 and TRBJ2-5, with D maybe TRBD2 (5 bases). Trimming cost V 4 bases and J 4 bases, with 19 bases left between them. From germline, CDR1 is DFQATT and CDR2 SNEGSKA (reference sequence). The CDR3 spans 15 residues. DNA of the CDR3: TGCAGTGCTAAGAGAGGGCTGGGTTCCCGAGAGACCCAGTACTTC. Its translation: CSAKRGLGSRETQYF.

This chain joins TRBV4-1 and TRBJ2-3; TRBD2 matches at 9 bases. The CDR3 consists of 15 residues. The junction had 3 bases not matched to a gene; V was cut back by 1 base and J by 4 bases. CDR1 is MGHRA, CDR2 YSYEKL, per germline. The CDR3: CASSQVQREADTQYF. The CDR3 nucleotides are TGCGCCAGCAGCCAAGTGCAGCGGGAGGCAGATACGCAGTATTTT.

J is TRBJ2-6 and V is TRBV5-4; no firm D call. CDR1 and CDR2 (germline): SGHNT, YYREEE (reference sequence). V was pared by 4 bases and J by 4 bases, with 12 bases between. This CDR3 contains 15 residues. This chain's CDR3 is CASSPPMGGANVLTF. CDR3 in DNA: TGTGCCAGCAGCCCCCCCATGGGAGGGGCCAACGTCCTGACTTTC.

The chain uses TRBV15 and TRBJ2-1; 7 bases match TRBD2. The length of the CDR3 is 14 residues. Unmatched junction bases numbered 8, after V lost 8 bases and J lost 4 bases. Germline CDR1 is LNHNV and CDR2 is YYDKDF (reference sequence). DNA of the CDR3: TGTGCCACCTGCCCTGGGGGGGGATACAATGAGCAGTTCTTC. Its translation is CATCPGGGYNEQFF. Full variable domain (rest looked up from reference TRBV15 and TRBJ2-1): DAMVIQNPRYQVTQFGKPVTLSCSQTLNHNVMYWYQQKSSQAPKLLFHYYDKDFNNEADTPDNFQSRRPNTSFCFLDIRSPGLGDTAMYLCATCPGGGYNEQFFGPGTRLTVL.

The chain couples TRBV28 to TRBJ2-7, with 10 bases lining up with TRBD1. There are 15 residues in the CDR3. V lost 3 bases and J lost 3; bases outside the gene matches: 5. Germline V lookup: CDR1 MDHEN, CDR2 SYDVKM. The CDR3 DNA follows: TGTGCCAGCAGTTTCACCCGGGACAGGGGCTACGAGCAGTACTTC. It yields the protein CASSFTRDRGYEQYF. The entire variable domain, with the rest obtained from reference TRBV28 and TRBJ2-7, is as follows: DVKVTQSSRYLVKRTGEKVFLECVQDMDHENMFWYRQDPGLGLRLIYFSYDVKMKEKGDIPEGYSVSREKKERFSLILESASTNQTSMYLCASSFTRDRGYEQYFGPGTRLTVT.